This T cell receptor beta chain derives from a study of T cells after yellow fever vaccination. Overall study: For low cell numbers, libraries were made with SMART-Seq v4 Ultra Low Input.

Study outcomes and limitations: A secondary response was less intense yet reached its peak sooner, at day 5 versus 15.

This clonotype appeared a few times. Its specificity is unknown. TCR cDNA was made by 5'RACE template switching, adding a universal primer site and UMIs. TCRdb reanalysed the 5' RACE reads using MiXCR and keeps one entry per CDR3 protein. This table holds about 430,000 distinct CDR3 sequences, about 19% found once. V was clipped by 3 bases and J by 5 bases, with 14 bases between them. Germline V gene data show CDR1 as SGHDT and CDR2 as YYEEEE. The CDR3 extends over 15 amino acids. The sample in question was PBMCs, obtained before the yellow fever booster vaccination. This clonotype originated in a man between 18 and 29 years old who received the YFV17D yellow fever vaccine. This sequence joins TRBV5-6 and TRBJ2-2; D not resolved. This CDR3 reads CASSSKARETGELFF. In DNA, the CDR3 is TGTGCCAGCAGCTCCAAGGCTCGCGAGACCGGGGAGCTGTTTTTT.